A single sample gave rise to the 14 T cell receptor beta chains below, sequenced in a study of graft-versus-host responses after intestinal transplantation. What these receptors recognize is not known. TCRdb keeps only in-frame clones here, not all; method: immunoSEQ multiplex PCR. The sample has around 110,000 clones, around 92% seen once. Material: unstimulated CD8+ T cells sorted from spleen or lymph node cells, obtained before transplant. The receptors shown here come from a human donor who was the organ donor for an intestinal transplant.

The chain employs TRBV5-6 and TRBJ2-3, with TRBD2 identical over 8 bases. Germline V CDR1 and CDR2: SGHDT, YYEEEE. The V and J ends lost 4 bases and 3 bases, in that order; junction bases with no gene match: 10. The CDR3 is made up of 16 amino acids. The CDR3 sequence: CASSRGLDGWTDTQYF. CDR3 coding DNA: TGTGCCAGCAGCAGGGGACTAGACGGGTGGACAGATACGCAGTATTTT.

CDR3 protein: CASSWTGGSGELFF. As DNA, the CDR3 is TGTGCCAGTAGTTGGACAGGGGGGTCCGGGGAGCTGTTTTTT. V usage is TRBV19 and J usage is TRBJ2-2; 10 bases match TRBD1. Germline CDR1 reads LNHDA; CDR2 reads SQIVND (reference sequence). J gave up 6 bases and V 5 bases, and 3 bases lay outside the gene matches. The CDR3 is 14 amino acids.

This chain connects TRBV5-6 to TRBJ1-1; D is undetermined. Trimming took off 0 bases at V and 6 bases at J, with 12 bases between the two ends. Germline CDR1 SGHDT, CDR2 YYEEEE. The CDR3 is 14 residues long. In DNA, the CDR3 is TGTGCCAGCAGCTTGGGGGGAGGGATCCCTGAAGCTTTCTTT. It yields the protein CASSLGGGIPEAFF.

This chain uses TRBV6-1 with TRBJ2-5; 8 nucleotides line up with TRBD2. The CDR3 contains 16 residues. V lost 4 bases and J lost 5; bases outside the gene matches: 12. From germline, CDR1 is MNHNS and CDR2 SASEGT. The CDR3 DNA follows: TGTGCCAGCAGTGGTTGGCTAGCGGGCACGGCGGAGACCCAGTACTTC. Translated, it gives CASSGWLAGTAETQYF.

The rearrangement links TRBV30 to TRBJ2-7, with D unresolved. V was cut by 2 bases and J by 0 bases, with 8 bases left in between. CDR3 length equals 13 residues. Germline V gives CDR1 GTSNPN, CDR2 SVGIG (reference sequence). CDR3 in amino acids: CAWSYDNSYEQYF. The CDR3, as DNA: TGTGCCTGGAGTTACGACAACTCCTACGAGCAGTACTTC. Together with reference TRBV30 and TRBJ2-7, the CDR3 gives the full variable domain: SQTIHQWPATLVQPVGSPLSLECTVEGTSNPNLYWYRQAAGRGLQLLFYSVGIGQISSEVPQNLSASRPQDRQFILSSKKLLLSDSGFYLCAWSYDNSYEQYFGPGTRLTVT.

The chain joins TRBV30 to TRBJ1-2; D remains ambiguous. The CDR3 loop spans 11 amino acids. Trimming stripped 1 base from V and 7 bases from J, with 7 bases between. Looked up from germline, CDR1 is GTSNPN and CDR2 is SVGIG (reference sequence). The CDR3 DNA sequence: TGTGCCTGGAGTGACCGATCTGGCTACACCTTC. This codes for CAWSDRSGYTF.

In the case of this clone: This same CDR3 is encoded by further DNA sequences in the sample. V usage is TRBV19 and J usage is TRBJ2-1; 9 positions agree with TRBD2. Germline trimming cut 3 bases from V and 3 bases from J; bases unmatched to any gene: 0. This CDR3 is 14 amino acids long. CDR1 is LNHDA and CDR2 is SQIVND in the germline V gene (reference sequence). CDR3 in amino acids: CASSMTSGYNEQFF. In nucleotides, the CDR3 is TGTGCCAGTAGTATGACTAGCGGCTACAATGAGCAGTTCTTC. Drawing the rest from reference TRBV19 and TRBJ2-1, the complete variable domain is DGGITQSPKYLFRKEGQNVTLSCEQNLNHDAMYWYRQDPGQGLRLIYYSQIVNDFQKGDIAEGYSVSREKKESFPLTVTSAQKNPTAFYLCASSMTSGYNEQFFGPGTRLTVL.

This clone was recorded only once. The gene calls are TRBV7-6 and TRBJ2-7; 10 bases map to TRBD1. The V segment lost 4 bases and the J segment 9 bases; nucleotides outside the gene matches: 3. Germline V gene sequence: CDR1 SGHVS, CDR2 FNYEAQ. The CDR3 spans 12 residues. The CDR3: CASSSGTGVQYF. CDR3 nucleotide sequence: TGTGCCAGCAGCTCCGGGACAGGGGTGCAGTACTTC.

This sequence joins TRBV6-1 and TRBJ2-1; tentatively, D is TRBD2 (6 bases). Germline lookup yields CDR1 MNHNS and CDR2 SASEGT. The CDR3 extends over 15 amino acids. V gave up 8 bases and J gave up 7 bases, with 21 bases separating them. CDR3 nucleotide sequence: TGTGCCAGCGAACCTCGGACATATGGGGGGAATGAGCAGTTCTTC. It specifies CASEPRTYGGNEQFF.

V is TRBV28 and J is TRBJ1-2; D gene uncertain. The CDR3 is made up of 15 amino acids. CDR1 MDHEN and CDR2 SYDVKM come from the germline V gene. With 6 bases removed from V and 3 bases from J, the gap between germline ends came to 17 bases. The CDR3 loop is CASRPRGPRYYGYTF. The CDR3 DNA follows: TGTGCCAGCAGACCGCGCGGGCCAAGGTACTATGGCTACACCTTC.

The rearrangement joins TRBV4-2 to TRBJ2-1; D possibly uses TRBD1 or TRBD2 (5 bases each). Germline lookup yields CDR1 LGHNA and CDR2 YNFKEQ. This CDR3 spans 12 amino acids. The V and J ends lost 3 bases and 9 bases respectively, with 9 bases between them. DNA for the CDR3: TGTGCCAGCAGCCATGGGGACGGTGAGCAGTTCTTC. Amino acids: CASSHGDGEQFF.

This rearrangement joins TRBV7-9 to TRBJ2-1; D gene uncertain. The CDR3 has 12 residues. Germline V gene sequence: CDR1 SEHNR, CDR2 FQNEAQ (reference sequence). Trimming removed 5 bases at V and 8 bases at J, with 10 bases between. Here the CDR3 reads CASSIRSDEQFF. The CDR3 region has the DNA TGTGCCAGCAGCATTCGGAGCGATGAGCAGTTCTTC.

The V gene is TRBV5-1, the J gene TRBJ1-4; D uncertain. CDR1 and CDR2 (germline): SGHRS, YFSETQ. The CDR3 is made up of 12 amino acids. The V end lost 4 bases, the J end lost 6 bases, and 7 bases lay between the germline ends. The CDR3 DNA follows: TGCGCCAGCAGCAGGGAAGATGAAAAACTGTTTTTT. This codes for CASSREDEKLFF.

The chain is built from TRBV4-2 and TRBJ2-7; the D gene is possibly TRBD1 (5 bases). Per germline, CDR1 LGHNA and CDR2 YNFKEQ. The CDR3 consists of 12 residues. V dropped 0 bases and J dropped 5 bases, with 5 bases sitting between them. CDR3 protein: CASSQEGDEQYF. The CDR3, as DNA: TGTGCCAGCAGCCAAGAAGGGGACGAGCAGTACTTC.